One T cell receptor (beta chain) is described in this entry. This clone's antigen is unknown. Per-base quality was not reported, and no clone a single base away is much larger than it. This entry is derived from a study of blood T cell repertoires in COVID-19 (dated by TCRdb to the early 2020s). Background for the entire study: Samples covering the acute and convalescent phases of COVID-19 were provided by collaborators in the United States, Italy and Spain. The prospective study material was composed of cDNA or gDNA derived from T cells, B-cell-depleted T cells, or PBMCs. The dataset comprised deeply sampled blood TCRbeta repertoires from subjects exposed to, actively infected with, or recovered from COVID-19. A freely available public database, intended as a resource for researchers studying the immune response to SARS-CoV-2, is where the repertoires were released. The samples were drawn from two sources: the first 160 participants of the ongoing ImmuneRACE study, and 1,200 or so subjects contributed by 6 global collaborators. Nearly every sample came with metadata listing a de-identified subject ID, COVID-19 status, age in years and sex. HLA class I and class II types, where available, came from metadata supplied by the sample provider rather than from assay-based typing. Paper-wide results and their limitations: Clinical and demographic metadata were provided uncurated, with the amount varying by source and participant.

TCRbeta CDR3 regions were amplified from genomic DNA by means of the immunoSEQ Assay, a bias-controlled multiplex PCR. The paper's processing steps were these. Within the assay, amplification of reference gene primers was used to estimate how many nucleated cells each sample contained. To quantify the absolute abundance of each unique TCRbeta CDR3 rearrangement, sequence reads were collapsed and filtered. For each sample, productive Simpson clonality was calculated by taking the square root of Simpson's diversity index across productive rearrangements. TCRdb took over this immuneACCESS table, retaining in-frame rearrangements with V and J assigned. Such tables are incomplete; in checked studies, under half of the missing clones stem from an unresolved V gene, and the remainder is unexplained. From that table come the V and J calls and clone size; the DNA was used to work out D and trimming. This sample lists some 75,000 clones; around nine tenths were detected once. Approximately 3% of the sample lies in the top ten.

The collaborating institutions used their own protocols to collect whole blood in K2EDTA tubes. For TCRbeta analysis, collaborators shipped samples as frozen whole blood, isolated PBMCs, or DNA extracted from either of those sample types. Trimming takes 5 bases off V and 5 bases off J; junction bases not matched to a gene: 17. Spanning cysteine to phenylalanine, the CDR3 consists of 18 amino acids. Of the read, only the CDR3 DNA is kept; its 54 bases are in frame from base 1. CDR1 MDHEN and CDR2 SYDVKM are derived from the germline V gene. This clonotype was obtained from a man between 65 and 85 years old with active or convalescent COVID-19. The chain joins TRBV28 to TRBJ1-1; 10 central bases correspond to TRBD1. Sequenced sample: peripheral blood. The CDR3 region: CASSPPHPLTGGRTEAFF. The nucleotides read TGTGCCAGCAGTCCCCCCCATCCATTGACAGGGGGCAGGACTGAAGCTTTCTTT. Where the CDR3 stops, the reference TRBV28 and TRBJ1-1 genes take over; the full variable domain is DVKVTQSSRYLVKRTGEKVFLECVQDMDHENMFWYRQDPGLGLRLIYFSYDVKMKEKGDIPEGYSVSREKKERFSLILESASTNQTSMYLCASSPPHPLTGGRTEAFFGQGTRLTVV.